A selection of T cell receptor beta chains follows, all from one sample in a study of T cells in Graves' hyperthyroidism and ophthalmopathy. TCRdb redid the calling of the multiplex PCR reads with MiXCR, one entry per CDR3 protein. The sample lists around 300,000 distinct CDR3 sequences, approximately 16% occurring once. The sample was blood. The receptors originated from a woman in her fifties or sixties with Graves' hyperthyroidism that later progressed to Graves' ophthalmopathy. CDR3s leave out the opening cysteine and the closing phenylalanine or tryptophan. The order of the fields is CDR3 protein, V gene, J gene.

cdr3_aa: SVGTNYGYT; v_call: TRBV29-1; j_call: TRBJ1-2
cdr3_aa: AWGYRLINGDEQF; v_call: TRBV30; j_call: TRBJ2-1
cdr3_aa: ASSQGLDPNTEAF; v_call: TRBV11-2; j_call: TRBJ1-1
cdr3_aa: ASSLWTGGSSAF; v_call: TRBV12-3/TRBV12-4; j_call: TRBJ1-1
cdr3_aa: ASSRAGQDYEQY; v_call: TRBV19; j_call: TRBJ2-7
cdr3_aa: SARPGTQTYEQY; v_call: TRBV20-1; j_call: TRBJ2-7
cdr3_aa: ASSFFLTTAGELF; v_call: TRBV27; j_call: TRBJ2-2
cdr3_aa: ASSSKITTPSYYQPQH; v_call: TRBV7-8; j_call: TRBJ1-5
cdr3_aa: ASSQDGTSTDTQY; v_call: TRBV3-1; j_call: TRBJ2-3
cdr3_aa: ASSPGGSGTEAF; v_call: TRBV28; j_call: TRBJ1-1
cdr3_aa: ASSVGAENTEAF; v_call: TRBV9; j_call: TRBJ1-1
cdr3_aa: ASSQFRNTIY; v_call: TRBV14; j_call: TRBJ1-3
cdr3_aa: ASSPGRAVDGYT; v_call: TRBV13; j_call: TRBJ1-2
cdr3_aa: AWARTGGLTEAF; v_call: TRBV30; j_call: TRBJ1-1
cdr3_aa: ASSLAGSNTEAF; v_call: TRBV5-1; j_call: TRBJ1-1
cdr3_aa: ASSFPSGPTGELF; v_call: TRBV6-5; j_call: TRBJ2-2
cdr3_aa: ASTNQGMNTEAF; v_call: TRBV27; j_call: TRBJ1-1
cdr3_aa: ASSQSGRGSQETQY; v_call: TRBV3-1; j_call: TRBJ2-5
cdr3_aa: ASSLVRAHEAF; v_call: TRBV11-2; j_call: TRBJ1-1
cdr3_aa: ASSLGTGPNTEAF; v_call: TRBV12-3/TRBV12-4; j_call: TRBJ1-1
cdr3_aa: ASSRPGTGGTEAF; v_call: TRBV7-3; j_call: TRBJ1-1
cdr3_aa: ASFLRRGMNTEAF; v_call: TRBV6-1; j_call: TRBJ1-1
cdr3_aa: ASGPPSSGANVLT; v_call: TRBV28; j_call: TRBJ2-6
cdr3_aa: ASSQEDPSGYT; v_call: TRBV4-1; j_call: TRBJ1-2
cdr3_aa: ASRYTIRGEEQF; v_call: TRBV11-2; j_call: TRBJ2-1
cdr3_aa: SARDRSGVSSYNEQF; v_call: TRBV20-1; j_call: TRBJ2-1
cdr3_aa: SAYPPHFNMNYGYT; v_call: TRBV20-1; j_call: TRBJ1-2
cdr3_aa: ASSRGQTETQY; v_call: TRBV7-3; j_call: TRBJ2-5
cdr3_aa: ASSGTVTYEQY; v_call: TRBV28; j_call: TRBJ2-7
cdr3_aa: ASSESGALIEAF; v_call: TRBV25-1; j_call: TRBJ1-1
cdr3_aa: ATSDWTNTGELF; v_call: TRBV24-1; j_call: TRBJ2-2
cdr3_aa: ASSPLPGALH; v_call: TRBV18; j_call: TRBJ1-6
cdr3_aa: ASSVGAPSYNEQF; v_call: TRBV9; j_call: TRBJ2-1
cdr3_aa: ASSFIGNTEAF; v_call: TRBV5-1; j_call: TRBJ1-1
cdr3_aa: ASRTRQDGQPQH; v_call: TRBV2; j_call: TRBJ1-5
cdr3_aa: ASSFRLIGGTDTQY; v_call: TRBV12-3/TRBV12-4; j_call: TRBJ2-3
cdr3_aa: SARSQYRETEAF; v_call: TRBV20-1; j_call: TRBJ1-1
cdr3_aa: ASWGETPHNEQF; v_call: TRBV27; j_call: TRBJ2-1
cdr3_aa: ASSQVAGTEGANVLT; v_call: TRBV14; j_call: TRBJ2-6
cdr3_aa: AISESGKAEETQY; v_call: TRBV10-3; j_call: TRBJ2-5
cdr3_aa: ASSVNVNRVETEAF; v_call: TRBV9; j_call: TRBJ1-1
cdr3_aa: ASSFSGSFDNEQF; v_call: TRBV2; j_call: TRBJ2-1